These T cell receptor beta chains were read from a single sample in a study of cytotoxic CD8 clonotypes in ibrutinib-treated CLL. TCRdb keeps only in-frame clones here, not all; method: immunoSEQ multiplex PCR. The table lists over 200,000 clones, around 75% of them singletons. The specimen comprised PBMCs, sampled after 12 months of ibrutinib treatment. These receptors were collected from a human donor with chronic lymphocytic leukemia. CDR3s include the opening cysteine and the closing phenylalanine or tryptophan. The D gene is left open where the match is weak. Part of the rows lack a size; the others show once, few, many or a class for expanded clones.

j_gene	d_gene	abundance	v_gene	CDR3nt	CDR3aa
TRBJ2-7	NA	few	TRBV7-2	TGTGCCAGCAGCTTAGGGCAGGACGAGCAGTACTTC	CASSLGQDEQYF
TRBJ2-3	TRBD1	NA	TRBV7-2	TGTGCCAGCAGCTTAAGACAGGGGTTAGGAGATACGCAGTATTTT	CASSLRQGLGDTQYF
TRBJ2-3	TRBD2	NA	TRBV7-9	TGTGCCAGCAGGGCTGAGGGACTAGCTACAGATACGCAGTATTTT	CASRAEGLATDTQYF
TRBJ2-3	TRBD1	NA	TRBV4-2	TGTGCCAGCAGCCGGACAGGGCGAGGGAGCACAGATACGCAGTATTTT	CASSRTGRGSTDTQYF
TRBJ1-4	NA	NA	TRBV18	TGTGCCAGCTCCGTAGAAGGCCGTTATAATGAAAAACTGTTTTTT	CASSVEGRYNEKLFF
TRBJ1-2	NA	once	TRBV19	TGTGCCAGTAGTATCTCTCCAGGATTAGTTATTGGCTACACCTTC	CASSISPGLVIGYTF
TRBJ2-3	TRBD1	NA	TRBV28	TGTGCCAGCAGTTTATGGGGGCGGGCCCCCCGACAGGGGTCAGATACGCAGTATTTT	CASSLWGRAPRQGSDTQYF
TRBJ2-7	NA	NA	TRBV6-6	TGTGCCAGCAGTTACTCGAAGGGGTTACCCTACGAGCAGTACTTC	CASSYSKGLPYEQYF
TRBJ2-7	NA	once	TRBV4-3	TGCGCCAGCAGCCAAGATCGCCAGGGGCCCTACGAGCAGTACTTC	CASSQDRQGPYEQYF
TRBJ1-2	NA	NA	TRBV30	TGTGCCTGGAGTGCCCTCTATGGCTACACCTTC	CAWSALYGYTF
TRBJ2-1	NA	NA	TRBV30	TGTGCCTGGAGTGGGCTAAGAACCTACAATGAGCAGTTCTTC	CAWSGLRTYNEQFF
TRBJ1-2	NA	NA	TRBV7-9	TGTGCCAGCAAAAGAGCAGCGGGGAACGGCTACACCTTC	CASKRAAGNGYTF
TRBJ2-3	TRBD1	once	TRBV15	TGTGCCACCAGCAACCCAGGGGGCGGCACAGATACGCAGTATTTT	CATSNPGGGTDTQYF
TRBJ1-1	TRBD1	NA	TRBV7-3	TGTGCCAGCAGCTTAACGGGAGGGGGCCCAGCTTTCTTT	CASSLTGGGPAFF
TRBJ2-5	TRBD1	NA	TRBV5-6	TGTGCCAGCAGCTTACAGGGGGTCCAAGAGACCCAGTACTTC	CASSLQGVQETQYF
TRBJ1-3	NA	NA	TRBV30	TGTGCCTGGAGTGTAAGCGGGGGAGCGAGCCGGAACACCATATATTTT	CAWSVSGGASRNTIYF
TRBJ1-3	TRBD1	NA	TRBV7-2	TGTGCCAGCAGCCAGACAGGGCTCGGAAACACCATATATTTT	CASSQTGLGNTIYF
TRBJ2-1	NA	few	TRBV30	TGTGCCTGGAGTGTACTGGCAGGGGCGGATGAGCAGTTCTTC	CAWSVLAGADEQFF
TRBJ1-2	NA	NA	TRBV7-2	TGTGCCAGCAGCCGACTTGACGGTAACTATGGCTACACCTTC	CASSRLDGNYGYTF
TRBJ1-6	NA	few	TRBV5-6	TGTGCCAGCAGCTTGGGGTTTGGGAGTTCACCCCTCCACTTT	CASSLGFGSSPLHF
TRBJ1-2	NA	many	TRBV2	TGTGCCAGCAGAGCGACAGAATATGGCTACACCTTC	CASRATEYGYTF
TRBJ2-7	NA	NA	TRBV29-1	TGCAGCGCTGGGGACCAGGCGAGTGAGCAGTACTTC	CSAGDQASEQYF
TRBJ2-7	TRBD2	NA	TRBV9	TGTGCCAGCAGCGTATCAAGCGGGAGCTACGAGCAGTACTTC	CASSVSSGSYEQYF
TRBJ2-1	TRBD2	NA	TRBV28	TGTGCCAGCAGCCTGGGACGGCGGGAGTACAATGAGCAGTTCTTC	CASSLGRREYNEQFF
TRBJ2-7	TRBD2	NA	TRBV28	TGTGCCAGCAGTTTAGGGGGAGGGGCAGCACCCTACGAGCAGTACTTC	CASSLGGGAAPYEQYF
TRBJ1-5	NA	NA	TRBV27	TGTGCCAGCAGTTTCATTCAAGAGTTATCTAGCAATCAGCCCCAGCATTTT	CASSFIQELSSNQPQHF
TRBJ2-7	NA	NA	TRBV2	TGTGCCGGATGGGACGGAATCTACGAGCAGTACTTC	CAGWDGIYEQYF